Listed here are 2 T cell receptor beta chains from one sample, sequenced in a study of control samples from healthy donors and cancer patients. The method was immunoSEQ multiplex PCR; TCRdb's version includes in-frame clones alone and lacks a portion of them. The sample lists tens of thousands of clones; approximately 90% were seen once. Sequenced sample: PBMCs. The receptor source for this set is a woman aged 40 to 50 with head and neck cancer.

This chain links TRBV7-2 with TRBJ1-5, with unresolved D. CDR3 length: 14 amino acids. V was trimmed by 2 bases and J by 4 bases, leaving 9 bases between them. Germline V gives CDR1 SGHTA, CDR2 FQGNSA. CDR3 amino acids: CASSLRRGNQPQHF. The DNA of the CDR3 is TGTGCCAGCAGCTTAAGAAGAGGGAATCAGCCCCAGCATTTT. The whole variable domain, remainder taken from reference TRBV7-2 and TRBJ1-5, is GAGVSQSPSNKVTEKGKDVELRCDPISGHTALYWYRQSLGQGLEFLIYFQGNSAPDKSGLPSDRFSAERTGGSVSTLTIQRTQQEDSAVYLCASSLRRGNQPQHFGDGTRLSIL.

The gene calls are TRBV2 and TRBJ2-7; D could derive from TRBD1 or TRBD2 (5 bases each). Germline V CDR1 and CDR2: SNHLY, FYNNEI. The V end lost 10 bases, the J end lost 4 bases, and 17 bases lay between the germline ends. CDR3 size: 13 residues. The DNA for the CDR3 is TGTGCCAACACCGGGACGGAAGCTTACGAGCAGTACTTC. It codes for CANTGTEAYEQYF.